The 17 T cell receptor beta chains below come from one sample, sequenced in a study of tumor-infiltrating lymphocytes in primary liver carcinoma. With a constant-region primer, TCR beta cDNA was made from roughly 500 ng of total RNA. Employing slightly modified ARM-PCR, three nested multiplex PCR rounds were run, and these gave rise to the TCR beta libraries. Rounds one and two of PCR, each of 10 cycles, were primed with TRBV1-TRBV30 forward primers and a C-beta reverse primer. TCRdb itself ran the multiplex PCR reads through MiXCR, one entry per CDR3 protein. The sample yields 330,000 or so distinct CDR3 sequences, about 61% seen once. Germline DNA was extracted alongside blood RNA, which was obtained from unsorted whole blood. The sample consisted of peripheral blood. The origin of the receptors is a man aged 35 to 55 with primary liver carcinoma and hepatitis B virus infection.

Notes on this clonotype: With a much larger clone just one base away, this may be a read error. The chain recombines TRBV6-2 or TRBV6-3 with TRBJ2-1, with D tentatively TRBD1 (5 bases). The CDR3 contains 13 residues. The V gene's germline CDR1 is MNHEY and CDR2 SVGEGT. The CDR3: CTSLKTGPNEQFF. CDR3 sequence (DNA): TGTACCAGCTTAAAAACAGGACCCAATGAGCAGTTCTTC.

For this clonotype: A much more abundant neighbour one base away suggests this may be a read error. The chain joins TRBV6-5 to TRBJ2-7; 8 bases map to TRBD2. The ends lost 0 bases at V and 7 bases at J; junction bases unmatched: 17. Germline CDR1 and CDR2: MNHEY and SVGAGI. This CDR3 has 18 residues. CDR3 DNA: TGTGCCAGCAGTTACTCGGCTCCCGGGGCGGGAGGAATGGGTGAGCAGTACTTC. Amino acid sequence: CASSYSAPGAGGMGEQYF.

The table lists this clonotype with many counts. This sequence joins TRBV11-2 and TRBJ1-1, with D unclear. Germline V lookup: CDR1 SGHAT, CDR2 FQNNGV. Trimming removed 5 bases at V and 4 bases at J, with 5 bases between. The CDR3 loop spans 11 amino acids. The DNA for the CDR3 is TGTGCCAGCAGCCAGTCCACTGAAGCTTTCTTT. It yields the protein CASSQSTEAFF.

This chain connects TRBV7-9 to TRBJ2-3; 9 bases line up with TRBD2. V dropped 5 bases and J dropped 4; count of bases not matched to a gene: 13. From germline, CDR1 is SEHNR and CDR2 FQNEAQ (reference sequence). The CDR3 loop spans 17 amino acids. The CDR3 protein is CASSPPLAGTSADTQYF. CDR3 DNA sequence: TGTGCCAGCAGCCCGCCGCTAGCGGGAACTAGCGCAGATACGCAGTATTTT.

This clonotype was counted ten times or more. The chain employs TRBV4-3 and TRBJ2-2; 8 nucleotides agree with TRBD2. Germline lookup yields CDR1 LGHNA and CDR2 YSLEER. After removal of 0 bases from V and 7 bases from J, the junction contained 7 bases not matched to a gene. CDR3 length: 16 amino acids. CDR3: CASSQDPAGVNGELFF. The DNA of the CDR3 is TGCGCCAGCAGCCAAGATCCAGCGGGAGTGAACGGGGAGCTGTTTTTT.

Points on this clonotype: This could be a read error, since a much larger clone is one nucleotide away. The V gene is TRBV12-3 or TRBV12-4, the J gene TRBJ1-3; the D is unclear. The CDR3 sequence is 15 residues long. The CDR3 region has the DNA TGTGTCAGCAGTCCCAGATCAGGTTCTGGAAACACCATATATTTT. This codes for CVSSPRSGSGNTIYF.

The chain links TRBV12-3 or TRBV12-4 to TRBJ1-6; 7 bases agree with TRBD1. J was trimmed by 8 bases and V by 11 bases; bases with no gene match: 12. There are 14 residues in the CDR3. CDR3 in amino acids: CACKTDRNDSPLHF. The CDR3 region has the DNA TGTGCCTGCAAAACGGACAGGAACGATTCACCCCTCCACTTT.

With regard to this clonotype: This may come from a read error, since a much larger clone is one base off. The chain carries TRBV6-1 and TRBJ2-3; TRBD1 matches at 7 bases. Germline-derived CDR1 and CDR2 are MNHNS and SASEGT. The CDR3 sequence is 15 residues long. CDR3 protein: CVSSAWTGSTDTQYF. DNA of the CDR3: TGTGTCAGCAGTGCTTGGACAGGCAGCACAGATACGCAGTATTTT.

This chain links TRBV4-1 with TRBJ2-1; tentative D call: TRBD2 (6 bases). This CDR3 region has 13 residues. CDR1 and CDR2 (germline): MGHRA, YSYEKL. V shed 1 base and J shed 8 bases, with 9 bases lying between them. DNA for the CDR3: TGCGCCAGCAGCCAAGGATGGGGGGATGAGCAGTTCTTC. Protein sequence: CASSQGWGDEQFF.

Note on this clonotype: The final CDR3 position lacks the conserved phenylalanine or tryptophan, pointing to a likely read error. V is TRBV11-1 and J is TRBJ2-3, with TRBD1 as a possible D gene (6 bases). The CDR3 is 15 residues long. Germline CDR1 is SGHAT and CDR2 is FQDESV (reference sequence). CDR3 sequence reads: CASSEGRGLTDRQYL. Here the CDR3 DNA reads TGTGCCAGCAGCGAAGGCAGGGGTTTGACAGATAGGCAGTATTTG.

This clonotype turned up a few times. The CDR3 sequence: CASSLESLGQGANTQYF. Here the CDR3 DNA reads TGTGCCAGCAGCTTAGAAAGTTTGGGACAGGGCGCAAATACGCAGTATTTT. The chain is built from TRBV11-1 and TRBJ2-3; 9 positions agree with TRBD1. The CDR3 sequence is 17 residues long. Germline assignment: CDR1 SGHAT and CDR2 FQDESV (reference sequence). Losses at the gene ends were 1 base for V and 7 bases for J; bases not matched to a gene: 12.

The DNA for the CDR3 is TGTGCCAGCAGCTTGCCAGGGAACACTGAAGCTTTCTTT. It is translated as CASSLPGNTEAFF. The chain recombines TRBV5-4 with TRBJ1-1; no clear D gene. V lost 1 base and J 1 base, leaving 5 bases between the germline ends. Germline values: CDR1 SGHNT, CDR2 YYREEE (reference sequence). This CDR3 region has 13 residues.

Comments on this clonotype: A much more abundant neighbour one base away suggests this may be a read error. The CDR3 is CASRRGDRTYNEQFF. The CDR3 nucleotides are TGTGCCAGCAGACGAGGAGACAGAACCTACAATGAGCAGTTCTTC. The V call is TRBV11-2, the J call TRBJ2-1; tentatively, D is TRBD1 (5 bases). Germline lookup yields CDR1 SGHAT and CDR2 FQNNGV. The CDR3 covers 15 residues. Trimming left V 6 bases short and J 2 bases short, with 14 bases between.

Notes on this clonotype: The final CDR3 position lacks the conserved phenylalanine or tryptophan, pointing to a likely read error. The chain is built from TRBV5-5 and TRBJ1-3; D not resolved. Germline CDR1 SGHKS, CDR2 YYEKEE (reference sequence). The CDR3 length is 14 residues. The CDR3 region has the DNA TGTGCAAGCAGCCAGTGGGGAACTGGAAACACCATATATATT. This encodes CASSQWGTGNTIYI.

This clonotype has a count of ten or more. This chain's CDR3 is CASSLGQGDEKLFF. DNA for the CDR3: TGTGCCAGCAGCCTCGGACAGGGAGATGAAAAACTGTTTTTT. This chain uses TRBV11-2 with TRBJ1-4; TRBD1 matches at 8 bases. Per the germline V gene, CDR1 is SGHAT and CDR2 is FQNNGV. The junction had 5 bases not matched to a gene; V was cut back by 5 bases and J by 6 bases. This CDR3 is built from 14 residues. Full variable domain (rest looked up from reference TRBV11-2 and TRBJ1-4): EAGVAQSPRYKIIEKRQSVAFWCNPISGHATLYWYQQILGQGPKLLIQFQNNGVVDDSQLPKDRFSAERLKGVDSTLKIQPAKLEDSAVYLCASSLGQGDEKLFFGSGTQLSVL.

This clonotype has just one count. The junction differs from germline at one of its ends, possibly a read error. The chain uses TRBV29-1 and TRBJ2-7, with 7 bases that match TRBD1. Germline V gives CDR1 SQVTM, CDR2 ANQGSEA. This CDR3 spans 14 amino acids. The chain's CDR3 is CSALRQGVTYEQCF. The CDR3 nucleotides read TGCAGCGCCTTGAGACAGGGTGTGACCTACGAGCAGTGCTTC.

Turning to this clonotype: Relative to the germline gene, one junction end is altered; a read error may explain this. This chain links TRBV5-5 with TRBJ2-6, with D possibly matching TRBD1 (5 bases). This CDR3 has 15 amino acids. CDR1 SGHKS and CDR2 YYEKEE come from the germline V gene (reference sequence). The CDR3 bases are TGTGCCAGCAGCACTCCCGTTTCTGGGGCCAGCGTCCTGACTTTC. It codes for CASSTPVSGASVLTF.